The rows below give T cell receptor beta chains drawn from one sample of a study of blood T cell repertoires in COVID-19. Libraries were prepared by immunoSEQ multiplex PCR; TCRdb keeps only in-frame clonotypes and omits some of them. The sample carries 150,000 to 200,000 clones, 84% recorded once. Sequencing was done on a sample of peripheral blood. These receptor sequences come from a woman in her 70s with COVID-19, enrolled during active disease. The CDR3 runs from the conserved cysteine through the conserved F or W. The D gene is left open where the match is weak. Clone size is stated in some rows and not others, as once, few, many or a class when expanded.

TGCAGTGTCCGGGACTCCTACGAGCAGTACTTC	CSVRDSYEQYF	TRBV29-1	.	.	TRBJ2-7	11
TGCGCCAGCAGCTTGGCGGGACAGGGCTACGAGCAGTACTTC	CASSLAGQGYEQYF	TRBV5-1	TRBD1	.	TRBJ2-7	14
TGCAGTGCTAGGGGACTCAATGAGCAGTTCTTC	CSARGLNEQFF	TRBV20-1	.	.	TRBJ2-1	11
TGTGCCAGCAGCTTGGAAAGGACAGGGGCTTATGGCTACACCTTC	CASSLERTGAYGYTF	TRBV5-8	TRBD1	.	TRBJ1-2	15
TGCGCCAGCAGCTTCCGGGACAGGGGCACAGATACGCAGTATTTT	CASSFRDRGTDTQYF	TRBV5-1	TRBD1	.	TRBJ2-3	15
TGTGCCAGCAGTTACTCTGTGAGCCCCAATCAGCCCCAGCATTTT	CASSYSVSPNQPQHF	TRBV6-5	.	.	TRBJ1-5	15
TGTGCCAGTTATACCGGACAGGGGCGGTACACTGAAGCTTTCTTT	CASYTGQGRYTEAFF	TRBV19	TRBD1	.	TRBJ1-1	15
TGTGCCATCAGTTCAGGGGGGAACACTGAAGCTTTCTTT	CAISSGGNTEAFF	TRBV10-3	TRBD1	.	TRBJ1-1	13
TGTGCCAGCAGCTTAGAACGCAGGGGAAGTCAGCCCCAGCATTTT	CASSLERRGSQPQHF	TRBV7-2	.	.	TRBJ1-5	15
TGTGCCAGCAGGTCGTCTACCGGGGAGCTGTTTTTT	CASRSSTGELFF	TRBV5-5	.	.	TRBJ2-2	12
TGTGCCAGCAGTGAAGGGACTGCCGTTCTAAACACTGAAGCTTTCTTT	CASSEGTAVLNTEAFF	TRBV6-1	.	.	TRBJ1-1	16
TGTGCCAGCAGCTCTAACAGGGGGTTCGGAAACACCATATATTTT	CASSSNRGFGNTIYF	TRBV6-5	TRBD1	.	TRBJ1-3	15
TGCGCCAGCAGCCGCCGGGACCGGGACAGGGGATCGGAAGCTTTCTTT	CASSRRDRDRGSEAFF	TRBV5-1	TRBD1	.	TRBJ1-1	16
TGCGCCAGCAGAGAGCAGACAGGGTGGGCTTTCTTT	CASREQTGWAFF	TRBV5-1	TRBD1	.	TRBJ1-1	12
TGCGCCAGCAGCCCTGGGAGGGATACACAGGGTCTCGGTTCACCCCTCCACTTT	CASSPGRDTQGLGSPLHF	TRBV5-1	.	.	TRBJ1-6	18
TGTGCCAGCAGCCTGGGGACAGGTCGTGGAGAAAAACTGTTTTTT	CASSLGTGRGEKLFF	TRBV14	TRBD1	few	TRBJ1-4	15
TGTGCCAGCAGCGCGGGACAGCTAATTTACGAGCAGTACTTC	CASSAGQLIYEQYF	TRBV5-5	.	.	TRBJ2-7	14